This T cell receptor (beta chain) was documented in a study of T cells after yellow fever vaccination. Study-level points and caveats: Clonotypes found in both CD4 and CD8 compartments made up a small share.

The CDR3 spans 14 residues. Germline loops: CDR1 SGHTA, CDR2 FQGNSA. The V and J ends lost 5 bases and 6 bases, in that order; junction bases with no gene match: 7. TCRdb recomputed calls from the 5' RACE reads with MiXCR, one row per CDR3 protein. The sample carries a few hundred thousand distinct CDR3 sequences, approximately 3.9% recorded once. About this clonotype: The antigen remains unidentified.

The V and J genes are TRBV7-2 and TRBJ1-5; 7 bases map to TRBD1. The receptor comes from a man younger than 30 who received the YFV17D yellow fever vaccine. Sample: PBMCs, taken 5 days after the yellow fever booster vaccination. This CDR3 reads CASSPDRSGQPQHF. The CDR3 DNA reads TGTGCCAGCAGCCCGGACAGGTCTGGTCAGCCCCAGCATTTT.